This T cell receptor beta chain stems from a study of Tregs in tolerant kidney transplant recipients. V was pared by 5 bases and J by 2 bases, with 0 bases of the junction left unmatched. The CDR3 totals 13 residues. CDR1 is MRHNA, CDR2 SNTAGT, per germline. Thawed PBMCs were FACS-sorted into unstimulated CD4+CD25+CD127- regulatory T cells, CD4+CD25- non-regulatory cells, CD4 and CD8 cells. Regarding this clone: Its cognate antigen is unknown.

Repertoires were generated with immunoSEQ multiplex PCR, while TCRdb's copy carries only in-frame clones and drops some. The table records over 85,000 clones, roughly 93% of them present only once. Study observations and caveats: Antigen-driven expansion was suggested because donor-specific Tregs expanded more than all Tregs in tolerant patients. Few patients were studied, so findings need validation in larger groups.

This specimen was CD4+ T cells from blood, taken before the transplant. The chain employs TRBV6-4 and TRBJ2-1; 7 nucleotides align to TRBD2. The source of this sequence is a human donor who received a combined kidney and bone marrow transplant. This chain's CDR3 is CASSSGTYNEQFF. CDR3 DNA sequence: TGTGCCAGCAGTAGCGGGACCTACAATGAGCAGTTCTTC.